The rows below give T cell receptor beta chains drawn from one sample of a study of T cells in Graves' hyperthyroidism and ophthalmopathy. From the multiplex PCR reads, TCRdb called clonotypes with MiXCR, one entry per CDR3 protein. This table holds fewer than 550,000 distinct CDR3 sequences, approximately 14% found once. Specimen: blood. These receptors all stem from a woman between 18 and 29 years old with Graves' hyperthyroidism. CDR3s include the opening cysteine and the closing phenylalanine or tryptophan. A D gene is named only where the DNA matches it firmly. Where a row states a size, it is once, few, many or the class of an expanded clone; other rows omit it.

cdr3_nt,cdr3_aa,d_call,v_call,clone_size,j_call
TGTGCTAGTGGAGGGACTAGCGGGAGGGCACTAAAGACCCAGTACTTC,CASGGTSGRALKTQYF,TRBD2,TRBV12-5,many,TRBJ2-5
TGTGCCAGTGTACAGGGGGGGAACACTGGAGTTTTCTTT,CASVQGGNTGVFF,TRBD1,TRBV3-1,.,TRBJ1-1
TGCAGTGCTAGCGGGAGCCAGGATACGCAGTATTTT,CSASGSQDTQYF,.,TRBV20-1,many,TRBJ2-3
TGTGCCAGCAGCTTAGGCCCTCTTCAGCCCCAGCATTTT,CASSLGPLQPQHF,.,TRBV11-2,many,TRBJ1-5
TGTGCCAGCAGTCCCTGGACAGGATCCGAGTACGAGCAGTACTTC,CASSPWTGSEYEQYF,TRBD1,TRBV6-1,.,TRBJ2-7
TGTGCCAGCAGCCGGACAGGGGGAAATTACGAGCAGTACTTC,CASSRTGGNYEQYF,TRBD1,TRBV7-9,.,TRBJ2-7
TGCGCCAGCAGCTTGACGGGACTAGCGGGAGGGCCTGGAGATACGCAGTATTTT,CASSLTGLAGGPGDTQYF,TRBD2,TRBV5-1,many,TRBJ2-3
TGTGCCAGCAGTTACCAGGGCACAGATACGCAGTATTTT,CASSYQGTDTQYF,.,TRBV6-2/TRBV6-3,many,TRBJ2-3
TGTGCCAGCAGCTTAGCGCGGGTGGTAGCGGGGGAGCAGTTCTTC,CASSLARVVAGEQFF,TRBD2,TRBV7-2,.,TRBJ2-1
TGCAGAATCGCGGGACAGGGGGCATATAACTATGGCTACACCTTC,CRIAGQGAYNYGYTF,TRBD1,TRBV20-1,once,TRBJ1-2
TGCAGCGTTATGACTAACAAGGGGGCTGGACAGCCCCAGCATTTT,CSVMTNKGAGQPQHF,TRBD1,TRBV29-1,many,TRBJ1-5
TGTGCCAGCAGGCCTCGTTTAGGTAGCGGCAATCAGCCCCAGCATTTT,CASRPRLGSGNQPQHF,.,TRBV12-3/TRBV12-4,many,TRBJ1-5
TGTGCCAGCAGTGAAGCGGCGGGACGGGGGACAGATACGCAGTATTTT,CASSEAAGRGTDTQYF,.,TRBV6-1,many,TRBJ2-3
TGTGCCAGCAGTTACTCGATAGCGGTCTATCAGGAGCAGTACTTC,CASSYSIAVYQEQYF,.,TRBV6-5,many,TRBJ2-7